The rows below give T cell receptor beta chains drawn from one sample of a study of T-cell reconstitution after alpha-beta-depleted transplantation in children. TCRdb processed the PCR reads anew with MiXCR; each CDR3 protein has one entry. The table has over 150,000 distinct CDR3 sequences, roughly 6.8% seen once. The sample consisted of PBMCs from the stem cell graft donor, taken from the stem cell graft. The receptors shown here come from a human donor who donated a stem cell graft to a child with Wiskott-Aldrich syndrome. Both conserved end residues are part of each CDR3. D genes are given only for firm matches. A clone size is listed for some rows: how often the clone was seen (once, few, many), or a class if it is expanded.

NA	TRBV4-3	few	TRBJ2-7	TGCGCCAGCAGCCAAGCTTACGGGGGTAGAACCGAGCAGTACTTC	CASSQAYGGRTEQYF
NA	TRBV18	few	TRBJ2-3	TGTGCCAGCTCACAGGCTCCGATTGATACGCAGTATTTT	CASSQAPIDTQYF
TRBD1	TRBV15	NA	TRBJ2-5	TGTGCCACCAGCAGAGATCCTCGGCGGACAGGGTCGGTGGGAGAGACCCAGTACTTC	CATSRDPRRTGSVGETQYF
NA	TRBV20-1	many	TRBJ2-7	TGCAGTGCTAGAGGGGCAGCGACCTACGAGCAGTACTTC	CSARGAATYEQYF
TRBD1	TRBV12-3/TRBV12-4	many	TRBJ2-1	TGTGCCAGCAAGAACCGGGACAGGGACCTCACGGAGCAGTTCTTC	CASKNRDRDLTEQFF
NA	TRBV11-3	many	TRBJ2-5	TGTGCCAGCAGCTTAGCCGGGTTGGAGACCCAGTACTTC	CASSLAGLETQYF
NA	TRBV20-1	NA	TRBJ1-4	TGCAGTGCTAGAGATCGGGGGGAGGTCGGTGAAAAACTGTTTTTT	CSARDRGEVGEKLFF
NA	TRBV12-3/TRBV12-4	many	TRBJ2-1	TGTGCCAGCGGCCACCCGGGGCGCAGCTTCTCCTACAATGAGCAGTTCTTC	CASGHPGRSFSYNEQFF
NA	TRBV5-6	many	TRBJ2-5	TGTGCCAGCACAAGTGGGGTACGGGCAGGGCCCAGAACCCAGTACTTC	CASTSGVRAGPRTQYF
NA	TRBV29-1	many	TRBJ2-1	TGCAGCGCTGGCCGGGGCCCTGATGAGCAGTTCTTC	CSAGRGPDEQFF
TRBD1	TRBV6-6	many	TRBJ2-5	TGTGCCAGCAGTTCCACAGGGGGAGAGACCCAGTACTTC	CASSSTGGETQYF
NA	TRBV5-1	many	TRBJ1-1	TGCGCCAGCAAGGTCGGGCAAAACACTGAAGCTTTCTTT	CASKVGQNTEAFF
NA	TRBV12-3/TRBV12-4	many	TRBJ2-1	TGTGCCAGCACCCTCATAGGGGGAGGGGCCTACAATGAGCAGTTCTTC	CASTLIGGGAYNEQFF
TRBD2	TRBV5-5	many	TRBJ2-3	TGTGCCAGCAGCTTGGAACTAGCGGGCACAGATACGCAGTATTTT	CASSLELAGTDTQYF
NA	TRBV7-9	many	TRBJ2-7	TGTGCCAGCAGCTTAGGGAACGAGCAGTACTTC	CASSLGNEQYF
TRBD2	TRBV7-8	many	TRBJ2-1	TGTGCCAGCAGCTTAGGGCTAGCGGTAAACAATGAGCAGTTCTTC	CASSLGLAVNNEQFF
TRBD1	TRBV7-9	many	TRBJ2-1	TGTGCCAGCAGCTTAGGACCGGGACAGAGCTCCTACAATGAGCAGTTCTTC	CASSLGPGQSSYNEQFF
TRBD2	TRBV7-2	many	TRBJ2-5	TGTGCCAGCAGCTTCCCTAGCGGGGTTGAGACCCAGTACTTC	CASSFPSGVETQYF
NA	TRBV19	NA	TRBJ2-3	TGTGCCAGTAGTAACACCGCCCGGCGTTCCACAGATACGCAGTATTTT	CASSNTARRSTDTQYF
NA	TRBV28	many	TRBJ2-7	TGTGCCAGCAGTCCTTTTACCGGCGAGCAGTACTTC	CASSPFTGEQYF
NA	TRBV7-9	many	TRBJ2-7	TGTGCCAGCAGCGCCCCCCCGAACGAGCAGTACTTC	CASSAPPNEQYF
NA	TRBV6-2/TRBV6-3	NA	TRBJ2-1	TGTGCCAGCAGTTGGGGGGGGCCTGGTGAGCAGTTCTTC	CASSWGGPGEQFF
TRBD1	TRBV5-1	many	TRBJ2-3	TGCGCCAGCAGCTTGAACAGGGGGCAAGATACGCAGTATTTT	CASSLNRGQDTQYF
NA	TRBV20-1	NA	TRBJ2-3	TGCAGTGCTAGAGATTCCGGTCGGACAGATACGCAGTATTTT	CSARDSGRTDTQYF